The 3 T cell receptor beta chains listed next were all sequenced from one sample in a study of T cells after yellow fever vaccination. TCRdb called the 5' RACE reads again in MiXCR, with one record for every CDR3 protein. This table holds a few hundred thousand distinct CDR3 sequences, 8.5% to 9% found once. This specimen was PBMCs, taken on the day of the first yellow fever vaccination. The receptors come from a man aged 18 to 30 who received the YFV17D yellow fever vaccine.

The chain uses TRBV19 and TRBJ1-1, with D maybe TRBD1 (6 bases). Germline V gives CDR1 LNHDA, CDR2 SQIVND (reference sequence). The CDR3 length is 13 residues. Trimming removed 3 bases from V and 1 base from J, with 6 bases in between. CDR3 coding DNA: TGTGCCAGTAGTATGGACAGGAACACTGAAGCTTTCTTT. It specifies CASSMDRNTEAFF.

The chain employs TRBV3-1 and TRBJ1-5; TRBD1 aligns across 11 bases. CDR3 size: 17 residues. The trim removed 1 base at V and 6 bases at J, leaving 8 bases unmatched. Germline assignment: CDR1 LGHDT and CDR2 YNNKEL (reference sequence). In nucleotides, the CDR3 is TGTGCCAGCAGCCAAGCAGGACAGGGGGCAGGTCGTCAGCCCCAGCATTTT. It yields the protein CASSQAGQGAGRQPQHF.

This clonotype came up a few times. The chain recombines TRBV5-4 with TRBJ2-1, with 8 bases matching TRBD2. The junction had 7 bases not matched to a gene; V was cut back by 0 bases and J by 8 bases. The length of the CDR3 is 15 residues. The V gene's germline CDR1 is SGHNT and CDR2 YYREEE (reference sequence). CDR3 DNA: TGTGCCAGCAGCTTGGGATTTGGGCGGGGGGATGAGCAGTTCTTC. It yields the protein CASSLGFGRGDEQFF.